The 32 T cell receptor beta chains below all came from one sample that was sequenced in a study of cytomegalovirus exposure and HLA in healthy donors. Use of 60 Vbeta and 13 Jbeta primers characterized the PCR. Assay used: immunoSEQ multiplex PCR; TCRdb lists only in-frame clones, some missing. The sample carries approximately 150,000 clones, 80% to 90% recorded once. What was sequenced was PBMCs. All receptors come from a girl under 18 in good health and CMV-seropositive.

This chain links TRBV30 with TRBJ2-3; D perhaps matches TRBD1 (6 bases). CDR1 and CDR2 from the germline V gene are GTSNPN and SVGIG (reference sequence). This CDR3 region has 17 residues. V shed 6 bases and J shed 5 bases, with 27 bases lying between them. The CDR3 sequence: CACLFPPQGPIGDTQYF. The CDR3, as DNA: TGTGCCTGCCTTTTCCCACCTCAGGGGCCTATAGGAGATACGCAGTATTTT.

The rearrangement joins TRBV19 to TRBJ2-7; 7 bases fit TRBD1. This CDR3 comprises 14 residues. V lost 5 bases, J lost 7 bases, and 11 bases stayed unmatched. Germline loops: CDR1 LNHDA, CDR2 SQIVND (reference sequence). The CDR3 here is CASSSRTGMREQYF. The CDR3 DNA reads as TGTGCCAGTAGTTCCCGGACAGGTATGCGGGAGCAGTACTTC.

The genes are TRBV7-2 and TRBJ1-1, with unresolved D. V was pared by 5 bases and J by 3 bases, with 10 bases between. The CDR3 sequence is 13 residues long. In germline, CDR1 is SGHTA, CDR2 FQGNSA. The CDR3 DNA is TGTGCCAGCAGCACCCAGATTTACACTGAAGCTTTCTTT. It specifies CASSTQIYTEAFF.

This chain uses TRBV11-2 with TRBJ1-1; D might be TRBD1 (6 bases). The CDR3 has 14 amino acids. V lost 5 bases, J lost 4 bases, and 14 bases lay in between. Germline V gene sequence: CDR1 SGHAT, CDR2 FQNNGV. The CDR3 DNA is TGTGCCAGCAGCCGGGCCCAGGGGCGCACTGAAGCTTTCTTT. As protein: CASSRAQGRTEAFF.

This chain joins TRBV6-6 and TRBJ1-1; D gene ambiguous. Trimming took 10 bases from V and 1 from J, leaving 10 bases between them. Looked up from germline, CDR1 is MNHNY and CDR2 is SVGAGI (reference sequence). The CDR3 totals 12 residues. The CDR3, as DNA: TGTGCCATGAGGTCGGGGAACACTGAAGCTTTCTTT. Protein product: CAMRSGNTEAFF.

The chain has TRBV1 and TRBJ1-1; the table names TRBD1, a call not compared with the DNA. TRBV1 represents a pseudogene. The CDR3 is 18 residues long. CDR3 amino acids: CTSSQILGTGGWNTEAFF. The CDR3 region has the DNA TGCACCAGCAGCCAAATACTCGGGACAGGGGGCTGGAACACTGAAGCTTTCTTT.

The genes are TRBV7-3 and TRBJ2-7; the match to TRBD1 covers 7 bases. CDR1 is SGHTA, CDR2 FQGTGA, per germline. After removal of 5 bases from V and 5 bases from J, the junction contained 12 bases not matched to a gene. The CDR3 runs 15 residues. CDR3: CASSPTPDRINEQYF. Here the CDR3 DNA reads TGTGCCAGCAGCCCAACCCCGGACAGGATCAACGAGCAGTACTTC.

The chain uses TRBV4-1 and TRBJ2-3; 11 bases agree with TRBD2. The CDR3 sequence is 19 residues long. The germline V gene encodes CDR1 MGHRA and CDR2 YSYEKL. With V trimmed by 0 bases and J by 4 bases, 12 bases remained unmatched. The CDR3 DNA reads as TGCGCCAGCAGCCAAGATCTAGCGGGGGGATACCAGCCGCCAGATACGCAGTATTTT. It translates to CASSQDLAGGYQPPDTQYF.

The genes are TRBV2 and TRBJ2-2, with a weak D call TRBD2 (6 bases). Germline CDR1 SNHLY, CDR2 FYNNEI. CDR3 length equals 13 residues. V was pared by 10 bases and J by 1 base, with 10 bases between. The CDR3 sequence: CANGGLNTGELFF. The CDR3 DNA follows: TGTGCCAATGGGGGACTGAACACCGGGGAGCTGTTTTTT.

V is TRBV4-1 and J is TRBJ1-2; 8 nucleotides align to TRBD1. J lost 4 bases, V lost 2 bases, and 21 bases had no gene match. The CDR3 loop spans 20 amino acids. Germline V lookup: CDR1 MGHRA, CDR2 YSYEKL. CDR3 bases: TGCGCCAGCAGCCAATTCGGGACCCCAGGGGGCCGACTGTCCTCCTATGGCTACACCTTC. As protein: CASSQFGTPGGRLSSYGYTF.

This chain uses TRBV14 with TRBJ1-1; possible D gene TRBD1, 5 bases. Germline CDR1 and CDR2: SGHDN and FVKESK. This CDR3 is 14 amino acids long. V was pared by 3 bases and J by 7 bases, with 15 bases between. The CDR3 coding sequence is TGTGCCAGCAGCCATCGGGCAGGGAATAATGAAGCTTTCTTT. It translates to CASSHRAGNNEAFF.

The V call is TRBV27, the J call TRBJ1-1; a possible D gene is TRBD1 (5 bases). V was pared by 9 bases and J by 1 base, with 12 bases between. The CDR3 is made up of 13 amino acids. Germline lookup yields CDR1 MNHEY and CDR2 SMNVEV (reference sequence). CDR3 DNA sequence: TGTGCCAGTCAGGGTTGGGGGAACACTGAAGCTTTCTTT. As protein: CASQGWGNTEAFF.

The chain uses TRBV11-1 and TRBJ2-7; D is possibly TRBD1 (5 bases). From germline, CDR1 is SGHAT and CDR2 FQDESV (reference sequence). This CDR3 has 14 residues. Trimming removed 3 bases at V and 2 bases at J, with 11 bases between. This chain's CDR3 is CASSLVQGTYEQYF. CDR3 bases: TGTGCCAGCAGCTTGGTTCAGGGCACCTACGAGCAGTACTTC.

This clone has only one observation. V and J are TRBV6-1 and TRBJ2-3; D call uncertain. V was trimmed by 2 bases and J by 4 bases, leaving 13 bases between them. The germline CDR1 and CDR2 sequences are MNHNS and SASEGT. This CDR3 contains 15 residues. The CDR3 reads CASSENARVPDTQYF. CDR3 nucleotide sequence: TGTGCCAGCAGTGAAAACGCCCGGGTACCAGATACGCAGTATTTT.

The rearrangement links TRBV11-3 to TRBJ1-1, with a possible D match to TRBD1 (6 bases). CDR1 is SGHNT, CDR2 YENEEA, per germline. V gave up 1 base and J gave up 5 bases, with 8 bases separating them. The CDR3 sequence is 13 residues long. The CDR3 protein is CASSLARGTEAFF. Written as DNA, the CDR3 is TGTGCCAGCAGCTTAGCAAGGGGGACTGAAGCTTTCTTT.

This rearrangement joins TRBV29-1 to TRBJ2-6; 9 positions agree with TRBD1. Germline loops: CDR1 SQVTM, CDR2 ANQGSEA. J was trimmed by 2 bases and V by 1 base; bases with no gene match: 3. The CDR3 is 16 amino acids. The CDR3 DNA sequence: TGCAGCGTTGAAGGGACAGGGGCTACTGGGGCCAACGTCCTGACTTTC. Translation: CSVEGTGATGANVLTF.

Only a few counts were recorded for this clone. The rearrangement joins TRBV27 to TRBJ2-7; 11 bases match TRBD2. Trimming cost V 3 bases and J 7 bases; bases outside gene matches: 5. This CDR3 is 14 amino acids long. Germline V gene lookup returns CDR1 MNHEY and CDR2 SMNVEV (reference sequence). The chain's CDR3 is CASSFIAGGREQYF. The CDR3 DNA reads TGTGCCAGCAGTTTTATAGCGGGGGGGCGGGAGCAGTACTTC.

The chain uses TRBV7-2 and TRBJ1-6; 7 nucleotides line up with TRBD1. This CDR3 contains 15 residues. V lost 5 bases, J lost 6 bases, and 7 bases stayed unmatched. Germline V gene data show CDR1 as SGHTA and CDR2 as FQGNSA. In DNA form, the CDR3 reads TGTGCCAGCAGCCGGGAGACAGGGCTTAATTCACCCCTCCACTTT. It is translated as CASSRETGLNSPLHF.

The table lists this clone with a few counts. The gene calls are TRBV5-1 and TRBJ1-4, with 10 nucleotides matching TRBD1. Trimming at V came to 0 bases and at J to 1 base, leaving 0 bases not matched to a gene. This CDR3 is built from 16 residues. CDR1 is SGHRS, CDR2 YFSETQ, per germline. The CDR3 here is CASSLGDRGTNEKLFF. The CDR3 nucleotides are TGCGCCAGCAGCTTGGGGGACAGGGGAACTAATGAAAAACTGTTTTTT.

The chain combines TRBV6-6 with TRBJ1-1; D unclear. Germline CDR1 MNHNY, CDR2 SVGAGI (reference sequence). This CDR3 spans 13 amino acids. The V gene lost 6 bases and the J gene lost 7 bases, with 15 bases spanning the gap. The chain's CDR3 is CASREGKAVEAFF. The CDR3, as DNA: TGTGCCAGCAGAGAGGGAAAAGCAGTTGAAGCTTTCTTT.

J is TRBJ1-1 and V is TRBV7-6; D remains unclear. This CDR3 spans 14 amino acids. Per the germline V gene, CDR1 is SGHVS and CDR2 is FNYEAQ. V was shortened by 5 bases and J by 3 bases, with 13 bases between the two germline ends. The CDR3 loop reads CASSPRPRDTEAFF. CDR3 sequence (DNA): TGTGCCAGCAGCCCCCGACCCCGGGACACTGAAGCTTTCTTT.

The chain uses TRBV11-3 and TRBJ1-4; a weak D match, TRBD1 (5 bases). V lost 4 bases to trimming and J lost 7 bases, with 16 bases between them. The CDR3 spans 15 residues. Germline V gene data show CDR1 as SGHNT and CDR2 as YENEEA. CDR3 nucleotides: TGTGCCAGCAGCTCGCCATACAGCGGGGGTGAAAAACTGTTTTTT. Translated: CASSSPYSGGEKLFF.

The gene calls are TRBV6-1 and TRBJ2-3; TRBD1 might be the D (6 bases). The CDR3 runs to 15 residues. Trimming left V 6 bases short and J 0 bases short, with 13 bases between. Germline V gene data show CDR1 as MNHNS and CDR2 as SASEGT. This CDR3 reads CASRGTLRSTDTQYF. The CDR3 DNA reads as TGTGCCAGCAGAGGGACATTAAGAAGCACAGATACGCAGTATTTT.

V is TRBV6-6 and J is TRBJ1-2; a weak D match, TRBD1 (5 bases). Trimming shortened V by 4 bases and J by 4 bases, and 13 bases separated the two germline ends. The CDR3 has 14 residues. Germline values: CDR1 MNHNY, CDR2 SVGAGI (reference sequence). The CDR3 DNA follows: TGTGCCAGCAGTTCGGCAGGGCTCTTCTATGGCTACACCTTC. It translates to CASSSAGLFYGYTF.

The chain couples TRBV5-8 to TRBJ1-1; tentative D call: TRBD1 (5 bases). The CDR3 has 14 amino acids. Germline loops: CDR1 SGHTS, CDR2 YDEGEE. The V and J ends lost 0 bases and 2 bases respectively, with 8 bases between them. The CDR3 DNA reads TGTGCCAGCAGCTTGGGACAGAAAAACACTGAAGCTTTCTTT. Translating it yields CASSLGQKNTEAFF.

V gene TRBV9 combines with J gene TRBJ2-2, with TRBD2 matching 16 bases. The germline V gene encodes CDR1 SGDLS and CDR2 YYNGEE. CDR3 size: 20 residues. Germline trimming cut 2 bases from V and 3 bases from J; bases unmatched to any gene: 10. The CDR3 spells CASSVPPGLAGGRDTGELFF. The CDR3 nucleotides read TGTGCCAGCAGCGTGCCACCGGGACTAGCGGGGGGGCGCGACACCGGGGAGCTGTTTTTT.

V and J are TRBV18 and TRBJ1-6; 7 nucleotides line up with TRBD1. This CDR3 contains 19 residues. Germline V gene sequence: CDR1 KGHSH, CDR2 LQKENI. V trimming: 2 bases; J trimming: 0 bases; junction bases outside the gene matches: 10. CDR3 residues: CASSPLRLQGSSYNSPLHF. The CDR3 nucleotides are TGTGCCAGCTCACCATTGAGGCTACAGGGGAGCTCCTATAATTCACCCCTCCACTTT.

As concerns this clone: Other nucleotide sequences from this sample produce the same CDR3. The V call is TRBV18, the J call TRBJ1-1; D uncertain. Germline V lookup: CDR1 KGHSH, CDR2 LQKENI. Trimming removed 3 bases at V and 1 base at J, with 6 bases between. The CDR3 spans 13 residues. The CDR3, as DNA: TGTGCCAGCTCACCGACAAGGAACACTGAAGCTTTCTTT. Protein sequence: CASSPTRNTEAFF.

The V call is TRBV25-1, the J call TRBJ2-7; TRBD1 agrees at 7 bases. Germline-derived CDR1 and CDR2 are MGHDK and SYGVNS. The CDR3 loop spans 13 amino acids. The J segment lost 5 bases and the V segment lost 8 bases, leaving 9 bases of the junction unmatched. Written as DNA, the CDR3 is TGTGCCAGCCAGGGGGACGGGCGAAACGAGCAGTACTTC. It is translated as CASQGDGRNEQYF.

This clone was detected a few times. The same CDR3 can be traced to other DNA sequences in this sample. The V gene is TRBV20-1, the J gene TRBJ2-7; TRBD2 might be the D (6 bases). This CDR3 region has 11 residues. V was shortened by 5 bases and J by 3 bases, with 8 bases between the two germline ends. Germline CDR1 is DFQATT and CDR2 is SNEGSKA (reference sequence). The CDR3 nucleotides read TGCAGTGCTCTCGGGGGCTACGAGCAGTACTTC. Amino acids: CSALGGYEQYF.

The V gene is TRBV14, the J gene TRBJ1-1; D may be TRBD1 (5 bases). CDR1 is SGHDN and CDR2 is FVKESK in the germline V gene. CDR3 length equals 16 residues. The V gene lost 0 bases and the J gene lost 0 bases, with 11 bases spanning the gap. The DNA of the CDR3 is TGTGCCAGCAGCCAAGACTTCGGGGGAGTGAACACTGAAGCTTTCTTT. This sequence encodes CASSQDFGGVNTEAFF.

The chain links TRBV2 to TRBJ2-1, with D maybe TRBD1 (5 bases). The CDR3 has 14 amino acids. Germline-derived CDR1 and CDR2 are SNHLY and FYNNEI. Trimming stripped 7 bases from V and 8 bases from J, with 18 bases between. CDR3 in DNA: TGTGCCAGCACCCAAAGGGGCAATAGCTATGAGCAGTTCTTC. Protein: CASTQRGNSYEQFF.